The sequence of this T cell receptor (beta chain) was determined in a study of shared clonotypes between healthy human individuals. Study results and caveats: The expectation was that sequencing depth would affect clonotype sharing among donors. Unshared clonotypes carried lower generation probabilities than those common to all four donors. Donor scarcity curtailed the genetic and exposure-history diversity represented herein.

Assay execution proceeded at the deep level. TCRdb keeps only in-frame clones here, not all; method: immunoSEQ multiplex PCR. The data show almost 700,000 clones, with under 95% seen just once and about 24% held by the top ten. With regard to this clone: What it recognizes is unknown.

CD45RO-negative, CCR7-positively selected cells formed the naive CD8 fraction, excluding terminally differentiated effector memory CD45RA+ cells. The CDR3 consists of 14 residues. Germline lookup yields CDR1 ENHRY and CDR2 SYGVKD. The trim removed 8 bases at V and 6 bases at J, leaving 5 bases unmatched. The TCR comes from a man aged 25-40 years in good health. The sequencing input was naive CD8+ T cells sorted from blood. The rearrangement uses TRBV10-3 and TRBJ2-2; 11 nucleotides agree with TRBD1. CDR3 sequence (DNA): TGTGCCATCTCCCGGGACAGGGGGGCCGGGGAGCTGTTTTTT. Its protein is CAISRDRGAGELFF.